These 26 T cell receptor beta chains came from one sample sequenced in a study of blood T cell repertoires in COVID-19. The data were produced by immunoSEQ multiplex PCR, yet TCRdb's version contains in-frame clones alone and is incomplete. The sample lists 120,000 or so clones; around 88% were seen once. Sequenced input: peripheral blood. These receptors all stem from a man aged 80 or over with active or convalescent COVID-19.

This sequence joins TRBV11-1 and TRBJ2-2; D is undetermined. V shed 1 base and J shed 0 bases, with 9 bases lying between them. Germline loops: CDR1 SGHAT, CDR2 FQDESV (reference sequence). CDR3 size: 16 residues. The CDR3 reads CASSLDLIANTGELFF. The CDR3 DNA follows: TGTGCCAGCAGCTTAGACTTGATCGCGAACACCGGGGAGCTGTTTTTT.

The CDR3 reads CSAHRDRATEAFF. DNA for the CDR3: TGCAGCGCCCACCGGGACAGGGCCACTGAAGCTTTCTTT. This rearrangement joins TRBV29-1 to TRBJ1-1, with 9 bases identical to TRBD1. The junction had 7 bases not matched to a gene; V was cut back by 7 bases and J by 4 bases. The CDR3 extends over 13 amino acids. Germline assignment: CDR1 SQVTM and CDR2 ANQGSEA.

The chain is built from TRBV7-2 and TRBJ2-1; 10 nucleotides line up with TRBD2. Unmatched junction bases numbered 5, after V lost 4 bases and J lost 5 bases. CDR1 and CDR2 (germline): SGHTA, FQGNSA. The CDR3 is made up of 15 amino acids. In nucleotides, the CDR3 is TGTGCCAGCAGCTCTCTAGCGGGGGTACACAATGAGCAGTTCTTC. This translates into CASSSLAGVHNEQFF.

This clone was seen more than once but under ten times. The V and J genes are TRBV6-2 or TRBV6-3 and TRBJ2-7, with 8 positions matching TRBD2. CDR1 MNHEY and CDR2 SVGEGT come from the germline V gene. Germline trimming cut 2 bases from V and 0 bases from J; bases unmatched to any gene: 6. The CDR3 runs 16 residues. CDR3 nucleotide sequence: TGTGCCAGCAGTTACCCGAGCGGGGGAACCTCCTACGAGCAGTACTTC. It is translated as CASSYPSGGTSYEQYF.

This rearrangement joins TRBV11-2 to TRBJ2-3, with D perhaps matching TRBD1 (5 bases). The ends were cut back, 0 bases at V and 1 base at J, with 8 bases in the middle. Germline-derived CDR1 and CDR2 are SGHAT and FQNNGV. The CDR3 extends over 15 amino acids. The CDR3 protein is CASSLEARGTDTQYF. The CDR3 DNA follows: TGTGCCAGCAGCTTAGAGGCCAGGGGCACAGATACGCAGTATTTT.

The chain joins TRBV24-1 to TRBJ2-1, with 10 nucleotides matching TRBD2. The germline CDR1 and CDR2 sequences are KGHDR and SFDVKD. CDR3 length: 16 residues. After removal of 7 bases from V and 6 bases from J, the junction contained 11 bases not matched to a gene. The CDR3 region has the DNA TGTGCCACCAGAGACACTTCCGGGACTAGCGTCAATGAGCAGTTCTTC. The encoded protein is CATRDTSGTSVNEQFF.

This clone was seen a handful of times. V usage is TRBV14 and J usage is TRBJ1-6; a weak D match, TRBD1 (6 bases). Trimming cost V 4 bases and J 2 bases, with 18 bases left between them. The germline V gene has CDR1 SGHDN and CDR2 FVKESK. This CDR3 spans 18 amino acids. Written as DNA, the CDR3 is TGTGCCAGCAGCCCGGGTCCTACAGGGTGGACCTATAATTCACCCCTCCACTTT. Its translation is CASSPGPTGWTYNSPLHF.

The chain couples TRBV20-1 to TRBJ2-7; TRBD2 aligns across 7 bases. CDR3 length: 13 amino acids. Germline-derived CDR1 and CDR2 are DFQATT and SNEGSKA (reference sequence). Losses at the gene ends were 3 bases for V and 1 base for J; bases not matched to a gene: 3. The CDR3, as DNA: TGCAGTGCTAGTGGCGGGGGTTCCTACGAGCAGTACTTC. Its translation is CSASGGGSYEQYF.

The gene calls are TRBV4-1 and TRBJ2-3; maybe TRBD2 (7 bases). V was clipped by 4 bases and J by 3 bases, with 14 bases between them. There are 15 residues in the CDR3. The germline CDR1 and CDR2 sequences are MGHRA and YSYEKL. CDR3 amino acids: CASSRAGAGTDTQYF. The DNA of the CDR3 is TGCGCCAGCAGCCGTGCGGGGGCCGGGACAGATACGCAGTATTTT.

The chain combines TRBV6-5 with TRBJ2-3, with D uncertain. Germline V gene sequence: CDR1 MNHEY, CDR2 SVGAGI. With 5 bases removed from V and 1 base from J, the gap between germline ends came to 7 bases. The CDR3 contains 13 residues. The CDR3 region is CASSLPGTDTQYF. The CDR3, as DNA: TGTGCCAGCAGTCTTCCGGGCACAGATACGCAGTATTTT.

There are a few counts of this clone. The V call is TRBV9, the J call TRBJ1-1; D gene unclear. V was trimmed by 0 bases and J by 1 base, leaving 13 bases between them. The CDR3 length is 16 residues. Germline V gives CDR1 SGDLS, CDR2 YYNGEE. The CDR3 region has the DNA TGTGCCAGCAGCGTAGCCCCCTTTTCCGGGAACACTGAAGCTTTCTTT. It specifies CASSVAPFSGNTEAFF. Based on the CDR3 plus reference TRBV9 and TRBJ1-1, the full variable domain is DSGVTQTPKHLITATGQRVTLRCSPRSGDLSVYWYQQSLDQGLQFLIQYYNGEERAKGNILERFSAQQFPDLHSELNLSSLELGDSALYFCASSVAPFSGNTEAFFGQGTRLTVV.

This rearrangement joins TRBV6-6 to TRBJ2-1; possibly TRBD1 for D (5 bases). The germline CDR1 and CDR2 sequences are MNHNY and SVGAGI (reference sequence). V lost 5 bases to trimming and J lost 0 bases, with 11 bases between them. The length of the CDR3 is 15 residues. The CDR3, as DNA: TGTGCCAGCAGTGACAGCACCTACTCCTACAATGAGCAGTTCTTC. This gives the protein CASSDSTYSYNEQFF.

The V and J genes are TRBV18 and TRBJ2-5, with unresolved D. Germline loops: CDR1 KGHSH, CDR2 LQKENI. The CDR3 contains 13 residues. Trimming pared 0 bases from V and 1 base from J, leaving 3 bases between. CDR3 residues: CASSPPLQETQYF. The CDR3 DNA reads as TGTGCCAGCTCACCACCTCTCCAAGAGACCCAGTACTTC.

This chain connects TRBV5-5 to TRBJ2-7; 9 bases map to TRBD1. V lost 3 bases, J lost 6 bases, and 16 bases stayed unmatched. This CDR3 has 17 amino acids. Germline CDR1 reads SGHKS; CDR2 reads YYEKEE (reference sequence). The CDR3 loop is CASSYFSRDRDRGEQYF. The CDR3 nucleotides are TGTGCCAGCAGCTACTTTTCCCGGGACAGGGATCGGGGCGAGCAGTACTTC.

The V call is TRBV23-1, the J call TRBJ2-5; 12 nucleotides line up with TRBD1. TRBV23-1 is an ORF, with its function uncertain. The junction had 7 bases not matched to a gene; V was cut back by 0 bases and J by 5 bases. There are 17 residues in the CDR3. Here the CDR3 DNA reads TGCGCCAGCAGTCAATCGGGGACAGGGGGCGGAATGGAGACCCAGTACTTC. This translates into CASSQSGTGGGMETQYF.

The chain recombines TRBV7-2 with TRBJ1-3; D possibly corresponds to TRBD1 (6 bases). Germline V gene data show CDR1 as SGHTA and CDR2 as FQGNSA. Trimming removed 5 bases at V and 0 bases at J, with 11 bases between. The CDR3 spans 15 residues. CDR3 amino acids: CASSPWTDSGNTIYF. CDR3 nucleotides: TGTGCCAGCAGCCCATGGACAGACTCTGGAAACACCATATATTTT.

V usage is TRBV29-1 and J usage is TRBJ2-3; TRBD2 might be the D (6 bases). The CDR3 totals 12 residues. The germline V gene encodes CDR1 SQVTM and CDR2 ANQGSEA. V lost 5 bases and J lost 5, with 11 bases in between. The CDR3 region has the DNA TGCAGCGTTCTTAGCGGCGGAGATACGCAGTATTTT. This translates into CSVLSGGDTQYF.

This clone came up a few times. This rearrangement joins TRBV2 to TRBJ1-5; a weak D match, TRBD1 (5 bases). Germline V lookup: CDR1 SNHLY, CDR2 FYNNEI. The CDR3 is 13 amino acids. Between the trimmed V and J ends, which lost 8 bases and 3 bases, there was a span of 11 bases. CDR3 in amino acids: CASSGQINQPQHF. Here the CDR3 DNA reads TGTGCCAGCTCAGGGCAGATCAATCAGCCCCAGCATTTT.

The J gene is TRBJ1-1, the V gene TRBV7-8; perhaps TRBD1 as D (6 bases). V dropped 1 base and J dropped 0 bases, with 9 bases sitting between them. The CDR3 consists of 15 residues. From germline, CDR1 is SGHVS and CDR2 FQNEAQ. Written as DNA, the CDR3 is TGTGCCAGCAGCTTAGACAGGGCGATGAACACTGAAGCTTTCTTT. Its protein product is CASSLDRAMNTEAFF. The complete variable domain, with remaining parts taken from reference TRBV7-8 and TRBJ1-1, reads GAGVSQSPRYKVAKRGQDVALRCDPISGHVSLFWYQQALGQGPEFLTYFQNEAQLDKSGLPSDRFFAERPEGSVSTLKIQRTQQEDSAVYLCASSLDRAMNTEAFFGQGTRLTVV.

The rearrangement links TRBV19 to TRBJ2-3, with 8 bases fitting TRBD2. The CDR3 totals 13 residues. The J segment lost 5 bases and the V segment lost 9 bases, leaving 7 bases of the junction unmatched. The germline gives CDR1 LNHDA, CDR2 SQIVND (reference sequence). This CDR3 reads CASQRGIGDTQYF. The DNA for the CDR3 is TGTGCCAGCCAGCGGGGGATCGGAGATACGCAGTATTTT. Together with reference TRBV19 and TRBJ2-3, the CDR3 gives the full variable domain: DGGITQSPKYLFRKEGQNVTLSCEQNLNHDAMYWYRQDPGQGLRLIYYSQIVNDFQKGDIAEGYSVSREKKESFPLTVTSAQKNPTAFYLCASQRGIGDTQYFGPGTRLTVL.

In nucleotides, the CDR3 is TGTGCCAGCAGTGAAGCGGTCGGTTATGGCTACACCTTC. Its translation: CASSEAVGYGYTF. The V call is TRBV2, the J call TRBJ1-2; D is undetermined. The CDR3 has 13 amino acids. V was clipped by 0 bases and J by 5 bases, with 7 bases between them. Germline V CDR1 and CDR2: SNHLY, FYNNEI.

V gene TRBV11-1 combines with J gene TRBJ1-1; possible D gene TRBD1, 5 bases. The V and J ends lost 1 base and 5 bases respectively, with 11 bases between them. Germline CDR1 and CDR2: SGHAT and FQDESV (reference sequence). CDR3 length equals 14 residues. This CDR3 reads CASSLVGGRTEAFF. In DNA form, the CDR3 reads TGTGCCAGCAGCTTAGTTGGGGGGAGGACTGAAGCTTTCTTT.

The CDR3 sequence is CASKREAAYGYTF. CDR3 nucleotide sequence: TGTGCCAGTAAAAGGGAGGCGGCCTATGGCTACACCTTC. The chain has TRBV19 and TRBJ1-2; no definite D call. The germline CDR1 and CDR2 sequences are LNHDA and SQIVND (reference sequence). This CDR3 region has 13 residues. V was clipped by 7 bases and J by 4 bases, with 13 bases between them.

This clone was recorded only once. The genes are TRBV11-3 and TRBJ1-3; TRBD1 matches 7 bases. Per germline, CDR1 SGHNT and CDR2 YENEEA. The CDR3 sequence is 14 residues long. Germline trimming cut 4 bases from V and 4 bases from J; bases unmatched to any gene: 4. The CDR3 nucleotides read TGTGCCAGCAGCTCATCGACAGGGGGAAACACCATATATTTT. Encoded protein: CASSSSTGGNTIYF.

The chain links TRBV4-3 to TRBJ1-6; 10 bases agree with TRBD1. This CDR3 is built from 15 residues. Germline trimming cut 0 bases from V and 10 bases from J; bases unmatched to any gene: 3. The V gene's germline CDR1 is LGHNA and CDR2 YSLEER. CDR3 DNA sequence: TGCGCCAGCAGCCAAGAGAGGACAGGGGGATCACCCCTCCACTTT. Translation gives CASSQERTGGSPLHF.

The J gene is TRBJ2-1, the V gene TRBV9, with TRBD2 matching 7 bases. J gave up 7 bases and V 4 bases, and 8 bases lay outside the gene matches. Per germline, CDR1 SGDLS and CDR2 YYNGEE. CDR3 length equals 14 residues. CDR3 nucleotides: TGTGCCAGCAGCCCCCTGGGGGGGTGGAATGAGCAGTTCTTC. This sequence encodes CASSPLGGWNEQFF.